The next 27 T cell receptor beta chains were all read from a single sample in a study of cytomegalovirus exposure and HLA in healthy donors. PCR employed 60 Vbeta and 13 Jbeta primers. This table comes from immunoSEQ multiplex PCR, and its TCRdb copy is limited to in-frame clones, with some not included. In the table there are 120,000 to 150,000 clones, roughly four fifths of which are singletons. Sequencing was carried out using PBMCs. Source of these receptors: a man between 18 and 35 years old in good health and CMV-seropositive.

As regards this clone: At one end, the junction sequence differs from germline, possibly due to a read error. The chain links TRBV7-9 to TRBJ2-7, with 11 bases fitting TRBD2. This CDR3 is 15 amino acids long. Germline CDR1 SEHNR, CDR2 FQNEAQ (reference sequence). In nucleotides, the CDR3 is TGTTCCAGCAGCCCTACTAGCGGGAGTGGGAACGAGCAGTACTTC. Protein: CSSSPTSGSGNEQYF.

DNA for the CDR3: TGTGCCAGCAGTGGCCTAGCGGGAGGGCGTGGGGAGCAGTTCTTC. This translates into CASSGLAGGRGEQFF. The chain has TRBV27 and TRBJ2-1; TRBD2 agrees at 12 bases. V dropped 5 bases and J dropped 10; count of bases not matched to a gene: 9. The CDR3 sequence is 15 residues long. Germline V CDR1 and CDR2: MNHEY, SMNVEV (reference sequence).

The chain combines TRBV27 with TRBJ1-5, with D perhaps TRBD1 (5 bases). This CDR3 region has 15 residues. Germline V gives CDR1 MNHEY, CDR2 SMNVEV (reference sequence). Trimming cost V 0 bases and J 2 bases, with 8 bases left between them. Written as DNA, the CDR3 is TGTGCCAGCAGTTTATCCGGGGGTGGCAATCAGCCCCAGCATTTT. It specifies CASSLSGGGNQPQHF.

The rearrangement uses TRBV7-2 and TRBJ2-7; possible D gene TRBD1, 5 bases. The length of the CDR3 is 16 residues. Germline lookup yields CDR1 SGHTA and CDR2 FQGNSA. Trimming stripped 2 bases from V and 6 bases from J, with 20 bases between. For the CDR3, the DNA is TGTGCCAGCAGCTTATCGGCAGGGCCGACGGCGGTCGAGCAGTACTTC. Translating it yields CASSLSAGPTAVEQYF. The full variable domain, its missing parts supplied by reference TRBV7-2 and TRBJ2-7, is GAGVSQSPSNKVTEKGKDVELRCDPISGHTALYWYRQSLGQGLEFLIYFQGNSAPDKSGLPSDRFSAERTGGSVSTLTIQRTQQEDSAVYLCASSLSAGPTAVEQYFGPGTRLTVT.

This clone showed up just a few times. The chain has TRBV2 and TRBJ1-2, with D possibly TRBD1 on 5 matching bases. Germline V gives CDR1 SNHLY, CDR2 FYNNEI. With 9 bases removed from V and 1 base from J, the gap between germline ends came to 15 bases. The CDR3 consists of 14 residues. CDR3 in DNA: TGTGCCAGTCAGGCGGGGGGAAGTAACTATGGCTACACCTTC. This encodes CASQAGGSNYGYTF.

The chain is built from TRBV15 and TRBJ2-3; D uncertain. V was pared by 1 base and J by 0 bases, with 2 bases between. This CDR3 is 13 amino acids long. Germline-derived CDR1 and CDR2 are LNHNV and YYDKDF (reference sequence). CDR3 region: CATSRASTDTQYF. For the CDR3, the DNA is TGTGCCACCAGCAGAGCTAGCACAGATACGCAGTATTTT.

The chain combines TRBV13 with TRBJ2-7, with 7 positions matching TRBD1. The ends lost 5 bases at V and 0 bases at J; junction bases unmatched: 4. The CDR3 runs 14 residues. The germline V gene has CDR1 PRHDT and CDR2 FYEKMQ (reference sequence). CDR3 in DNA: TGTGCCAGCAGCGGCAGGGGGAGCTCCTACGAGCAGTACTTC. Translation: CASSGRGSSYEQYF.

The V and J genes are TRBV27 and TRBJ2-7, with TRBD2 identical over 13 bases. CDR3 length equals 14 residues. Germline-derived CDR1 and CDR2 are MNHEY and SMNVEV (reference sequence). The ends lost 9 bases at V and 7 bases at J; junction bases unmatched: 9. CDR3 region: CARGETSGRPEQYF. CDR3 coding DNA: TGTGCCAGGGGGGAGACTAGCGGGAGGCCAGAGCAGTACTTC.

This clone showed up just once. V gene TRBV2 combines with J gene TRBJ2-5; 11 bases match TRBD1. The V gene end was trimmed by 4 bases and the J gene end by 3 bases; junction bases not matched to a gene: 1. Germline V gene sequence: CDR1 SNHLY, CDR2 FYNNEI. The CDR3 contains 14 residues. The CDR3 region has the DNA TGTGCCAGCAGTGGGGACAGGGGGGAAGAGACCCAGTACTTC. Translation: CASSGDRGEETQYF.

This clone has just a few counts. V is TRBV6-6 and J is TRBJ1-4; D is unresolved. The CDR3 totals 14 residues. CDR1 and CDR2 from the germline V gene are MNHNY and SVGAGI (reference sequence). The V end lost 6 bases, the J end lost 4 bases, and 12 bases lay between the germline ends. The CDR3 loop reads CASRSSGYNEKLFF. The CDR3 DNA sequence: TGTGCCAGCAGATCGTCAGGTTATAATGAAAAACTGTTTTTT.

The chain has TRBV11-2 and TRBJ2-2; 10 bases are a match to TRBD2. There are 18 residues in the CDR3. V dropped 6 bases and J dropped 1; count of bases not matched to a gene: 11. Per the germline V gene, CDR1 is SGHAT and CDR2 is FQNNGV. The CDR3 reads CASSSPELAGLNTGELFF. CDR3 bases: TGTGCCAGCAGTTCACCGGAACTAGCGGGATTGAACACCGGGGAGCTGTTTTTT.

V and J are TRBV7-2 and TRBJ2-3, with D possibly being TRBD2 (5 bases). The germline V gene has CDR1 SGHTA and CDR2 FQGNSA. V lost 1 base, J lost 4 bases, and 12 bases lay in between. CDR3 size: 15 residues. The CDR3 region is CASSLGQRDSDTQYF. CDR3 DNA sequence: TGTGCCAGCAGCTTAGGGCAACGGGATTCAGATACGCAGTATTTT.

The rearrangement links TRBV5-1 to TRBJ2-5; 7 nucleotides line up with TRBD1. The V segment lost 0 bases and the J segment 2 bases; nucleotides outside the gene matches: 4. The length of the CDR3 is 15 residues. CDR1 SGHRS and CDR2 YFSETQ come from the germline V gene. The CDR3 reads CASSLGGDRQETQYF. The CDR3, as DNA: TGCGCCAGCAGCTTGGGAGGGGACAGACAAGAGACCCAGTACTTC.

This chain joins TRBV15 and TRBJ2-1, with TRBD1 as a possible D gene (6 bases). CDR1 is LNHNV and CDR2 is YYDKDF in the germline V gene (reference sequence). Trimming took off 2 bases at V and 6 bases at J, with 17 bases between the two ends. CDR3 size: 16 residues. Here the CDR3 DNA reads TGTGCCACCAGCAGATTCAAGCTACAAGGGGGCAATGAGCAGTTCTTC. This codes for CATSRFKLQGGNEQFF.

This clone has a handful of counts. CDR3 region: CACGLTNTGELFF. Here the CDR3 DNA reads TGTGCCTGCGGACTCACGAACACCGGGGAGCTGTTTTTT. The chain uses TRBV30 and TRBJ2-2; TRBD2 is a possible D gene (5 bases). V shed 6 bases and J shed 0 bases, with 8 bases lying between them. The CDR3 length is 13 residues. Germline assignment: CDR1 GTSNPN and CDR2 SVGIG (reference sequence).

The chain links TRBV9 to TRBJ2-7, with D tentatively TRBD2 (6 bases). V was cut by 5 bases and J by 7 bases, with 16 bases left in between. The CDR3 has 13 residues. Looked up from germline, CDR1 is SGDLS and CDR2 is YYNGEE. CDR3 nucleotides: TGTGCCAGCAGTAACGGGGGTTTGGGTGAGCAGTACTTC. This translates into CASSNGGLGEQYF. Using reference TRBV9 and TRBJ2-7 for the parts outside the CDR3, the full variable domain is DSGVTQTPKHLITATGQRVTLRCSPRSGDLSVYWYQQSLDQGLQFLIQYYNGEERAKGNILERFSAQQFPDLHSELNLSSLELGDSALYFCASSNGGLGEQYFGPGTRLTVT.

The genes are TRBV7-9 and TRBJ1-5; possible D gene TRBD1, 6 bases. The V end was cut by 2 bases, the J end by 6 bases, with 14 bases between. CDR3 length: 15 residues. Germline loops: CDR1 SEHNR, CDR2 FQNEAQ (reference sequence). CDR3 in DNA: TGTGCCAGCAGCTTACGTCTCCAGGGGCTTCAGCCCCAGCATTTT. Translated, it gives CASSLRLQGLQPQHF.

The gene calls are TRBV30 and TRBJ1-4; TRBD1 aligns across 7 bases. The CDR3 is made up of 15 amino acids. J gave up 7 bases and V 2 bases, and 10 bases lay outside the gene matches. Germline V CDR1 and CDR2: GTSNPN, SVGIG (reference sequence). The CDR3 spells CAWSRDSGSGEKLFF. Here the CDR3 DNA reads TGTGCCTGGAGTAGGGACAGCGGTAGTGGTGAAAAACTGTTTTTT.

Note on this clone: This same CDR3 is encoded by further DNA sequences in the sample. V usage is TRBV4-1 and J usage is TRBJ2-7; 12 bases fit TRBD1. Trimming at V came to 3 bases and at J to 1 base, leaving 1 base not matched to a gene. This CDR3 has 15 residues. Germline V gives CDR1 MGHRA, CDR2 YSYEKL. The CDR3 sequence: CASSQGQGASYEQYF. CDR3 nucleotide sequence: TGCGCCAGCAGCCAGGGACAGGGGGCTTCCTACGAGCAGTACTTC.

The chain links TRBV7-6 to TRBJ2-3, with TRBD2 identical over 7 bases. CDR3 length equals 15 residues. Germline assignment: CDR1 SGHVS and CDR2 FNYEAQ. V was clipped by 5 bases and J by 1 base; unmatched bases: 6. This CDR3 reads CASSLREARTDTQYF. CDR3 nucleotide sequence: TGTGCCAGCAGCCTTCGGGAGGCCCGCACAGATACGCAGTATTTT. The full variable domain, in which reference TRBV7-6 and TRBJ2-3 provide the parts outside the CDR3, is GAGVSQSPRYKVTKRGQDVALRCDPISGHVSLYWYRQALGQGPEFLTYFNYEAQQDKSGLPNDRFSAERPEGSISTLTIQRTEQRDSAMYRCASSLREARTDTQYFGPGTRLTVL.

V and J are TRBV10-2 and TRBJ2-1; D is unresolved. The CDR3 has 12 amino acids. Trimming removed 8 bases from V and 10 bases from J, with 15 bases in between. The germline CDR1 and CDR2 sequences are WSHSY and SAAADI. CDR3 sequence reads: CASGLLRSEQFF. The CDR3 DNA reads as TGCGCCAGCGGGCTACTTCGGTCGGAGCAGTTCTTC.

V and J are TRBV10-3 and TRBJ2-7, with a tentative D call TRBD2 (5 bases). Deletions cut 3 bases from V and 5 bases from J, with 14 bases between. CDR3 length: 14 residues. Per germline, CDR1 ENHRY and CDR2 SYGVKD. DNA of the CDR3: TGTGCCATCAGTGATCAGAGGGTGGTGGACGAGCAGTACTTC. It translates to CAISDQRVVDEQYF.

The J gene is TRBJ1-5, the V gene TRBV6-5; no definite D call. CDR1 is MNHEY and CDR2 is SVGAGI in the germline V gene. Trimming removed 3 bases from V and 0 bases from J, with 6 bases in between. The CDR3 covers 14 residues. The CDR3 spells CASSYDNSNQPQHF. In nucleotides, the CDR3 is TGTGCCAGCAGTTATGACAATAGCAATCAGCCCCAGCATTTT.

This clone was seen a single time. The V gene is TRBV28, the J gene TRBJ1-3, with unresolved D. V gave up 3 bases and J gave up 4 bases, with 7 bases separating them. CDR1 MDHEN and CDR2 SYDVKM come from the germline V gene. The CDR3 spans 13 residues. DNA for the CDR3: TGTGCCAGCAGTTTCGGCAGGGGAAACACCATATATTTT. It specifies CASSFGRGNTIYF.

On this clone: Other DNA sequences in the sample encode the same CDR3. Here the CDR3 DNA reads TGTGCCAGCAGTGAAGCACAGTACACAGATACGCAGTATTTT. Protein: CASSEAQYTDTQYF. The chain has TRBV6-1 and TRBJ2-3; D remains unclear. The CDR3 runs to 14 residues. Germline CDR1 reads MNHNS; CDR2 reads SASEGT. Trimming cost V 0 bases and J 2 bases, with 6 bases left between them.

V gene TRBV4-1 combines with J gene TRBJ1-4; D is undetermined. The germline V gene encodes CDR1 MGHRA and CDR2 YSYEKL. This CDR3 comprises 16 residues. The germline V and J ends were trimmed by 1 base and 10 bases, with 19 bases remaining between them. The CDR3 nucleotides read TGCGCCAGCAGCCAAGGGAACAGCGGAAGGGAAGGAAAACTGTTTTTT. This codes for CASSQGNSGREGKLFF.

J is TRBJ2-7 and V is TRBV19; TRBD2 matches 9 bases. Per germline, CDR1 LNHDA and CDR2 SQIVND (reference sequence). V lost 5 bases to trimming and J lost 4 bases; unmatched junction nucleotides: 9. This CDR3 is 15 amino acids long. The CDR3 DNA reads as TGTGCCAGTAGTGTCGGGGGACTAGCTGATTACGAGCAGTACTTC. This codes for CASSVGGLADYEQYF. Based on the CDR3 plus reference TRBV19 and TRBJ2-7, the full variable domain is DGGITQSPKYLFRKEGQNVTLSCEQNLNHDAMYWYRQDPGQGLRLIYYSQIVNDFQKGDIAEGYSVSREKKESFPLTVTSAQKNPTAFYLCASSVGGLADYEQYFGPGTRLTVT.